This TCR beta chain was observed in a study of blood T cell repertoires in COVID-19. The overall study: The United States, Italy and Spain provided the acute and convalescent COVID-19 samples.

Original methodology: Amplification of reference gene primers provided the estimated nucleated cell counts. Clones were sequenced by immunoSEQ multiplex PCR, and TCRdb holds only the in-frame ones, with some missing. Clonal size and the V and J genes are those of that table, whereas D and trimming came from the DNA. This table holds approximately 130,000 clones, over 70% found once. J was trimmed by 5 bases and V by 5 bases; bases with no gene match: 4. The CDR3 covers 14 residues. Looked up from germline, CDR1 is SGHAT and CDR2 is FQDESV (reference sequence). This clone was detected only a few times.

The material sequenced was peripheral blood. The sequence was obtained from a man aged 50-60 years with active COVID-19. The chain uses TRBV11-1 and TRBJ1-1; the match to TRBD1 covers 11 bases. The CDR3 sequence is CASSPGTGGTEAFF. CDR3 sequence (DNA): TGTGCCAGCAGCCCCGGGACAGGGGGAACTGAAGCTTTCTTT.